This T cell receptor beta chain stems from a study of early T cells in non-severe SARS-CoV-2 infection. Study background: With bulk RNA from unsorted whole blood as input, sequencing yielded unpaired chains. Broader study findings: VDJdb-based matching was biased toward anti-spike CD8 responses and missed private and CD4 specificities.

Unique molecular identifiers were affixed to single, distinct cDNA molecules. TCRdb processed the 5' RACE reads anew with MiXCR; each CDR3 protein has one entry. Here the sample spans 40,000 or so distinct CDR3 sequences, about 5.3% being singletons. The CDR3 is 15 residues long. Germline CDR1 and CDR2: SGHVS and FNYEAQ. Trimming shortened V by 1 base and J by 4 bases, and 8 bases separated the two germline ends. This clonotype showed up just a few times. The antigen remains undetermined. The rearrangement uses TRBV7-6 and TRBJ2-6; no reliable D call. The specimen comprised whole blood, sampled at baseline. The source is an adult who was a healthcare worker with PCR-confirmed SARS-CoV-2 infection or an uninfected control (not recorded which). The CDR3: CASSLDSTGANVLTF. CDR3 in DNA: TGTGCCAGCAGCTTAGATTCAACCGGGGCCAACGTCCTGACTTTC. Using reference TRBV7-6 and TRBJ2-6 for the parts outside the CDR3, the full variable domain is GAGVSQSPRYKVTKRGQDVALRCDPISGHVSLYWYRQALGQGPEFLTYFNYEAQQDKSGLPNDRFSAERPEGSISTLTIQRTEQRDSAMYRCASSLDSTGANVLTFGAGSRLTVL.